This TCR beta chain originates from a study of cytomegalovirus exposure and HLA in healthy donors (dated by TCRdb to about 2017). About the full investigation: The 500 to 700 repertoires of the first cohort and the roughly 110 validation repertoires were produced on the same platform, according to a later analysis. A separate validation cohort of some 130 different subjects was used in addition to the approximately 640-subject first cohort. The study was designed to test whether signatures of past pathogen exposure could be identified by cataloging public T cell receptors. To predict cytomegalovirus infection status, the study combined high-throughput TCR immunosequencing, statistical association of individual TCRs with disease status, and machine learning. The research as a whole found: It was suggested by the authors that the approach could potentially be generalized to other disease states and immunological phenotypes. A later analysis lacked HLA typing for the validation cohort, so it scored co-occurrence in that cohort across all 110 or so repertoires. The study gave a list of more than 150 TCR beta chains associated with cytomegalovirus. Three of the identified cytomegalovirus-associated TCR beta chains were confirmed in vitro to be specific for cytomegalovirus antigens. Subsequent analysis determined that TCRs grouped into clusters in the first cohort also showed a tendency toward co-occurrence across the roughly 110 validation repertoires, and 85% to 95% of cluster scores exceeded 0. The classifier was reported to diagnose cytomegalovirus status with high specificity and sensitivity in both the original and validation cohorts. Most TCR sequences were observed very rarely across donors, whereas some public TCRs were present in many individuals.

Separate from the approximately 700-subject first cohort, the validation cohort of more than 90 subjects was the group to which the donors belonged. Library method: the immunoSEQ multiplex PCR assay. On the study's bioinformatics: To diagnose cytomegalovirus status from the catalog of TCR beta chain sequences, a statistical classification framework was built. Not all clones reach the TCRdb copy of this immuneACCESS table, which keeps in-frame sequences only. Checked studies attribute under half of the gap to unresolved V genes and leave the rest unexplained. D and trimming come from the DNA, and the V and J calls and clone size come from that table. For this sample there are over 200,000 clones; around 86% appear just once. Clones ranked in the top ten supply about 2% of the sample. From cysteine to phenylalanine, the CDR3 is 17 amino acids long. The sequence is cut down to CDR3 DNA, 51 bases in frame from base 1. In the germline V gene (reference sequence), CDR1 corresponds to MNHEY and CDR2 to SMNVEV.

Regarding this clone: Its recognized antigen is unknown. The germline gene is not matched at one end of the junction; a read error may be the cause.

The sequence was obtained from a woman between 18 and 29 years old in good health and CMV-seropositive. The sequencing sample was made of PBMCs. The sequence joins TRBV27 to TRBJ2-4; perhaps TRBD2 is the D gene, with 6 bases matching. The CDR3 reads CASRGIFGSWRENVQYF. The DNA is as follows: TGTGCCAGCAGGGGGATTTTTGGAAGTTGGAGGGAAAACGTTCAGTACTTC.